The T cell receptor (beta chain) described here comes from a study of human T cells and chemical hapten exposure. Study-level points and caveats: Expanded TCRs produced significantly more large CDR3 similarity clusters than controls did. Donors in the study had alopecia, meaning their immune response may differ from healthy people's.

V trimming: 0 bases; J trimming: 3 bases; junction bases outside the gene matches: 6. The germline V gene has CDR1 SQVTM and CDR2 ANQGSEA. The length of the CDR3 is 16 residues. Individual cDNA molecules had unique molecular identifiers attached to them by the library. A single record per CDR3 protein comes from TCRdb applying MiXCR to the RACE reads. The table includes some 330,000 distinct CDR3 sequences, roughly 6% detected once. In the case of this clonotype: Its antigen is unknown.

The time point is: pre-sensitization, week 0. Treatment reported: therapeutic diphenylcyclopropenone sensitization with weekly scalp DPC. The study enrolled 18 to 70-year-old alopecia patients suitable for DPC. The sequences come from whole blood, collected in connection with sensitization to the hapten diphenylcyclopropenone (DPC). This TCR came from a woman aged 18-35 years with alopecia areata. Some clones in this sample may be carry-over from other donors' samples. J is TRBJ2-3 and V is TRBV29-1; 10 bases fit TRBD1. Here the CDR3 DNA reads TGCAGCGTTGAAGATACGACAGGGGGCAAGACAGATACGCAGTATTTT. Translating gives CSVEDTTGGKTDTQYF.